These T cell receptor beta chains were read from a single sample in a study of control samples from healthy donors and cancer patients. Using immunoSEQ multiplex PCR, the repertoire was profiled, and TCRdb retains in-frame clones only, with some absent. The sample lists 80,000 or so clones, roughly nine tenths occurring once. Sample: blood. The source of these receptors is a middle-aged man in good health. Each CDR3 is given with its conserved first and last residue. Each record gives: clone size, V gene, J gene, D gene, CDR3 DNA, CDR3 protein. D genes are given only for firm matches. A row's size may be missing; if present it is once, few, many or a size class.

clone size: -; V gene: TRBV2; J gene: TRBJ1-2; D gene: TRBD1; CDR3 DNA: TGTGCCAGCAGTGAAAACAGGGGGCCTCACTATGGCTACACCTTC; CDR3 protein: CASSENRGPHYGYTF
clone size: -; V gene: TRBV24-1; J gene: TRBJ2-3; D gene: -; CDR3 DNA: TGTGCCACCGAGGGGCAAGGCACAGATACGCAGTATTTT; CDR3 protein: CATEGQGTDTQYF
clone size: -; V gene: TRBV6-2/TRBV6-3; J gene: TRBJ1-2; D gene: -; CDR3 DNA: TGTGCCAGCAGTAAGGACGCAAAAGGAAATGGCTACACCTTC; CDR3 protein: CASSKDAKGNGYTF
clone size: -; V gene: TRBV3-1/TRBV3-2; J gene: TRBJ1-6; D gene: -; CDR3 DNA: TGTGCCAGCAGCCAACCCCCCCGGGGGGAAAGGAATTCACCCCTCCACTTT; CDR3 protein: CASSQPPRGERNSPLHF
clone size: -; V gene: TRBV11-2; J gene: TRBJ2-1; D gene: -; CDR3 DNA: TGTGCCAGCAGCCCCTGGGGCAGGGGCAATGAGCAGTTCTTC; CDR3 protein: CASSPWGRGNEQFF
clone size: -; V gene: TRBV11-2; J gene: TRBJ1-2; D gene: TRBD1; CDR3 DNA: TGTGCCAGCAGCTCGGGGGACAGGGAAGGCTACACCTTC; CDR3 protein: CASSSGDREGYTF
clone size: -; V gene: TRBV6-5; J gene: TRBJ1-1; D gene: -; CDR3 DNA: TGTGCCAGCAGAAGGGAGGGTGAAGCTTTCTTT; CDR3 protein: CASRREGEAFF
clone size: -; V gene: TRBV19; J gene: TRBJ1-1; D gene: -; CDR3 DNA: TGTGCCAGTAGTATCGATAGGGGTGTAGGCACTGAAGCTTTCTTT; CDR3 protein: CASSIDRGVGTEAFF
clone size: once; V gene: TRBV6-2/TRBV6-3; J gene: TRBJ2-4; D gene: -; CDR3 DNA: TGTGCCAGCAGTTACTCTGCTAATTGGTCGTCCGGTTACAACATTCAGTACTTC; CDR3 protein: CASSYSANWSSGYNIQYF
clone size: few; V gene: TRBV6-6; J gene: TRBJ1-5; D gene: -; CDR3 DNA: TGTGCCAGCGGGCTAACTAACAATCAGCCCCAGCATTTT; CDR3 protein: CASGLTNNQPQHF
clone size: -; V gene: TRBV24-1; J gene: TRBJ2-2; D gene: -; CDR3 DNA: TGTGCCACCAGTGATTTCAGCGGGGAGCTGTTTTTT; CDR3 protein: CATSDFSGELFF
clone size: -; V gene: TRBV7-7; J gene: TRBJ2-2; D gene: TRBD2; CDR3 DNA: TGTGCCAGCGGTACTAGCGGGGGGGCTTACACCGGGGAGCTGTTTTTT; CDR3 protein: CASGTSGGAYTGELFF
clone size: -; V gene: TRBV19; J gene: TRBJ1-5; D gene: TRBD1; CDR3 DNA: TGTGCCAGCTCCGAGGTAGGGACAGGGAGTGGGTGGGCCCAGCATTTT; CDR3 protein: CASSEVGTGSGWAQHF
clone size: -; V gene: TRBV7-9; J gene: TRBJ1-1; D gene: -; CDR3 DNA: TGTGCCAGCAGCCCAAGTCAGACGGTAACTGAAGCTTTCTTT; CDR3 protein: CASSPSQTVTEAFF
clone size: few; V gene: TRBV18; J gene: TRBJ1-1; D gene: TRBD1; CDR3 DNA: TGTGCCAGCTCACCAATGAAAACAGGGGAGACTTTCTTT; CDR3 protein: CASSPMKTGETFF
clone size: -; V gene: TRBV3-1/TRBV3-2; J gene: TRBJ1-1; D gene: TRBD1; CDR3 DNA: TGTGCCAGCAGCCAAGCTACGACAGGGAAGAACACTGAAGCTTTCTTT; CDR3 protein: CASSQATTGKNTEAFF
clone size: -; V gene: TRBV19; J gene: TRBJ1-2; D gene: TRBD1; CDR3 DNA: TGTGCCAGTAGTATGATTGGGGACAGGGCCCACGGCTACACCTTC; CDR3 protein: CASSMIGDRAHGYTF
clone size: -; V gene: TRBV12-3/TRBV12-4; J gene: TRBJ1-5; D gene: -; CDR3 DNA: TGTGCCAGCGGGGACAGCAATCAGCCCCAGCATTTT; CDR3 protein: CASGDSNQPQHF
clone size: -; V gene: TRBV7-2; J gene: TRBJ1-2; D gene: -; CDR3 DNA: TGTGCCAGCAGCTTGACAGTATCTAACTATGGCTACACCTTC; CDR3 protein: CASSLTVSNYGYTF
clone size: -; V gene: TRBV25-1; J gene: TRBJ1-4; D gene: TRBD1; CDR3 DNA: TGTGCCAGCAGAGGACAGGGGGGGAATGAAAAACTGTTTTTT; CDR3 protein: CASRGQGGNEKLFF
clone size: -; V gene: TRBV7-2; J gene: TRBJ1-5; D gene: -; CDR3 DNA: TGTGCCAGCAGCTTATCTCACGGAAATAATCAGCCCCAGCATTTT; CDR3 protein: CASSLSHGNNQPQHF
clone size: -; V gene: TRBV7-9; J gene: TRBJ2-5; D gene: -; CDR3 DNA: TGTGCGAGCAGCCGGGACTGGGGGGAGACGGAGACCCAGTACTTC; CDR3 protein: CASSRDWGETETQYF
clone size: -; V gene: TRBV29-1; J gene: TRBJ1-2; D gene: -; CDR3 DNA: TGCAGCGTGGGGGGGGGTGACTATGGCTACACCTTC; CDR3 protein: CSVGGGDYGYTF
clone size: -; V gene: TRBV28; J gene: TRBJ1-1; D gene: -; CDR3 DNA: TGTGCCAGCGTTAAGTTTACGAACACTGAAGCTTTCTTT; CDR3 protein: CASVKFTNTEAFF
clone size: once; V gene: TRBV29-1; J gene: TRBJ1-5; D gene: TRBD1; CDR3 DNA: TGCAGCGTTGGGACAGGGTTTAATCAGCCCCAGCATTTT; CDR3 protein: CSVGTGFNQPQHF
clone size: -; V gene: TRBV9; J gene: TRBJ1-2; D gene: TRBD1; CDR3 DNA: TGTGCCAGCAGCGTCTCAGGGACAGGGGACAACTATGGCTACACCTTC; CDR3 protein: CASSVSGTGDNYGYTF
clone size: -; V gene: TRBV19; J gene: TRBJ1-1; D gene: TRBD1; CDR3 DNA: TGTGCCAGTAGTGAGGGGGCTGCGAACACTGAAGCTTTCTTT; CDR3 protein: CASSEGAANTEAFF
clone size: -; V gene: TRBV3-1/TRBV3-2; J gene: TRBJ1-3; D gene: -; CDR3 DNA: TGTGCCAGCAGCACAGGGAGAAACACCATATATTTT; CDR3 protein: CASSTGRNTIYF
clone size: once; V gene: TRBV3-1/TRBV3-2; J gene: TRBJ1-1; D gene: -; CDR3 DNA: TGTGCCAGCAGCCCTCCTCGTACCGCGAACACTGAAGCTTTCTTT; CDR3 protein: CASSPPRTANTEAFF
clone size: -; V gene: TRBV11-2; J gene: TRBJ2-5; D gene: TRBD2; CDR3 DNA: TGTGCCAGCAGCCTCAGCGGGGGACGGGAGACCCAGTACTTC; CDR3 protein: CASSLSGGRETQYF
clone size: -; V gene: TRBV25-1; J gene: TRBJ2-7; D gene: TRBD1; CDR3 DNA: TGTGCCAGCCGATCCGGGACAGGGGGCTACGAGCAGTACTTC; CDR3 protein: CASRSGTGGYEQYF
clone size: -; V gene: TRBV10-2; J gene: TRBJ1-5; D gene: -; CDR3 DNA: TGCGCCAGCAAACAGGGAGATCAGCCCCAGCATTTT; CDR3 protein: CASKQGDQPQHF
clone size: -; V gene: TRBV5-1; J gene: TRBJ1-1; D gene: -; CDR3 DNA: TGCGCCAGCAGCGTTGGGTGGGGGAGTCTCACTGAAGCTTTCTTT; CDR3 protein: CASSVGWGSLTEAFF